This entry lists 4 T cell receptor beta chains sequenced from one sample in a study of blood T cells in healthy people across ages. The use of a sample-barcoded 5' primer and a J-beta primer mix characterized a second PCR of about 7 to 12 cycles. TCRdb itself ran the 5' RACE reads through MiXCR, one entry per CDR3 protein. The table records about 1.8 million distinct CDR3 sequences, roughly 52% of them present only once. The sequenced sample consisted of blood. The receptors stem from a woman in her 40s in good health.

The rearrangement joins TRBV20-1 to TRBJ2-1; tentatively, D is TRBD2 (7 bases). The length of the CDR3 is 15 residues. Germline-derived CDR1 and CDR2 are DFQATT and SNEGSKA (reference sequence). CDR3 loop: CRGDYTGGSYNEQFF. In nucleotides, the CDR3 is TGCAGGGGTGATTATACGGGGGGCTCATACAATGAGCAGTTCTTC.

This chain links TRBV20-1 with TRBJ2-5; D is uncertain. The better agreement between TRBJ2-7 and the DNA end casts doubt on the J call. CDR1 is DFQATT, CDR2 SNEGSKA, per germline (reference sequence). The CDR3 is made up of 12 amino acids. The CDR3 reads CRQSTWGGEQYF. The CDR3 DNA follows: TGCAGGCAGTCTACCTGGGGTGGCGAGCAGTACTTC.

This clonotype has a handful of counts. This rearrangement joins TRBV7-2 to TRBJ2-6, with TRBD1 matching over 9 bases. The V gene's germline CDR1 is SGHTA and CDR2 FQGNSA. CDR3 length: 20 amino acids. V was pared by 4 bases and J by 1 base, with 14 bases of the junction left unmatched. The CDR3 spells CASSSRTGTGFLSGANVLTF. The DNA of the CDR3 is TGTGCCAGCAGCTCAAGGACCGGGACAGGGTTTTTATCTGGGGCCAACGTCCTGACTTTC.

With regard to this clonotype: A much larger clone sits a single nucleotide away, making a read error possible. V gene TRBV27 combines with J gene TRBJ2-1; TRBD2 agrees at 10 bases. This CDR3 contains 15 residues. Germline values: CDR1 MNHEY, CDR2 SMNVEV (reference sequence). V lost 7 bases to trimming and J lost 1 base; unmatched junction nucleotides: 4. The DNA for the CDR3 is TGTGCCAGCACCCGAGCGGGGGGGTCCTACAATGAGCAGTTCTTC. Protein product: CASTRAGGSYNEQFF.